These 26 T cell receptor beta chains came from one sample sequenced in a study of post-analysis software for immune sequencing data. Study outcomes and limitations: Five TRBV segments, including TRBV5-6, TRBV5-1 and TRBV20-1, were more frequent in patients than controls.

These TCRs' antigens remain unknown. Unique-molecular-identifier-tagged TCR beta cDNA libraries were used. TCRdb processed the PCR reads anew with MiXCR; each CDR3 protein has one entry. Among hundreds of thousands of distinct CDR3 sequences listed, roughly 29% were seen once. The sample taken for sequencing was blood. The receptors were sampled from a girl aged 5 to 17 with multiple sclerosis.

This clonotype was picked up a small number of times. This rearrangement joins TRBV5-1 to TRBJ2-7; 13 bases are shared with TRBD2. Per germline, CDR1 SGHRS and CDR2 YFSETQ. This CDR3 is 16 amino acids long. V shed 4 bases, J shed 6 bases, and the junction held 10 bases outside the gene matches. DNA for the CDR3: TGCGCCAGCAGCCCGGGAGGACTAGCGGGAGCCCTCGAGCAGTACTTC. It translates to CASSPGGLAGALEQYF.

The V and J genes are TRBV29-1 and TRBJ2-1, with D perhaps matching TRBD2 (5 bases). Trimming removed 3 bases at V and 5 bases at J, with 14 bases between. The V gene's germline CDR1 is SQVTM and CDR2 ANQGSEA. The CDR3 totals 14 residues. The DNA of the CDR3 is TGCAGCGTTGATGCGAGCGGAGCCCACAATGAGCAGTTCTTC. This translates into CSVDASGAHNEQFF.

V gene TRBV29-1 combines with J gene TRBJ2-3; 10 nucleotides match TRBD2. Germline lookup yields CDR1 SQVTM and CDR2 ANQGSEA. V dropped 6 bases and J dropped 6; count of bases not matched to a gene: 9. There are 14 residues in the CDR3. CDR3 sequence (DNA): TGCAGCGTCCATACTAGCGGGGCCCTTGATACGCAGTATTTT. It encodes CSVHTSGALDTQYF.

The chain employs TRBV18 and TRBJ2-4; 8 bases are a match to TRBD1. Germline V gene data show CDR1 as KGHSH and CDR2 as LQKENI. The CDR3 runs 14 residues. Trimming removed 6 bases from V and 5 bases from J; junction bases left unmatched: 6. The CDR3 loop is CASSRDRTENIQYF. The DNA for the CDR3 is TGTGCCAGCTCCCGGGACAGGACAGAAAACATTCAGTACTTC. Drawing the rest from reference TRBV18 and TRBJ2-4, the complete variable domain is NAGVMQNPRHLVRRRGQEARLRCSPMKGHSHVYWYRQLPEEGLKFMVYLQKENIIDESGMPKERFSAEFPKEGPSILRIQQVVRGDSAAYFCASSRDRTENIQYFGAGTRLSVL.

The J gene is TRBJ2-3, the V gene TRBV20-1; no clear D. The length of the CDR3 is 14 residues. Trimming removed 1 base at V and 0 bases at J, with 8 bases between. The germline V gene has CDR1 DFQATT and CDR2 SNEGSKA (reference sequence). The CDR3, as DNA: TGCAGTGCTAGAGTGGGGAAAAGCACAGATACGCAGTATTTT. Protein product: CSARVGKSTDTQYF.

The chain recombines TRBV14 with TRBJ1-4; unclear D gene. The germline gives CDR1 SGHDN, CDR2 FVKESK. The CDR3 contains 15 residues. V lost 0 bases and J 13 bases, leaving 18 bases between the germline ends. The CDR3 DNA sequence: TGTGCCAGCAGCCAAGATCGCGGTAGACACACGGGACTGTTTTTT. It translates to CASSQDRGRHTGLFF.

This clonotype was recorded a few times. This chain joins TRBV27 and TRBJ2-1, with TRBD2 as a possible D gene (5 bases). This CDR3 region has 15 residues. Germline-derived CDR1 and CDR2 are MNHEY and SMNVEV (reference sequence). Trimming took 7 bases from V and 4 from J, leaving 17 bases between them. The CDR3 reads CASNLEGTTYNEQFF. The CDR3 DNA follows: TGTGCCAGCAACCTAGAGGGAACAACTTACAATGAGCAGTTCTTC.

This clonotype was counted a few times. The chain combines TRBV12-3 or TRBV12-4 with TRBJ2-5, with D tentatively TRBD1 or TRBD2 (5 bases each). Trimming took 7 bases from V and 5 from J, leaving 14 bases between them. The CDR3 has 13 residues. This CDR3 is CASTRERWETQYF. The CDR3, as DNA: TGTGCCAGCACCAGGGAGCGGTGGGAGACCCAGTACTTC.

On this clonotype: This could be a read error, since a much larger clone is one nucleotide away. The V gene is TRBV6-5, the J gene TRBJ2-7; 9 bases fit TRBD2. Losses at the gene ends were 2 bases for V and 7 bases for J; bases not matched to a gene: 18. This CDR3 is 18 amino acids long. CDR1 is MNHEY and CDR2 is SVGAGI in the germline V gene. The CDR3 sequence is CASSYPQPGGGAVNEQYF. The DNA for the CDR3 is TGTGCCAGCAGTTACCCACAACCTGGCGGGGGGGCCGTGAATGAGCAGTACTTC.

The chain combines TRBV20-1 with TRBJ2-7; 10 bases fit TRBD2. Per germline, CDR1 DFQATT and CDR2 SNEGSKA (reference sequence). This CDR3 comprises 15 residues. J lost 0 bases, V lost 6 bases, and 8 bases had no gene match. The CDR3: CSASTSGPLSYEQYF. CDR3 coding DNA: TGCAGTGCCTCGACTAGCGGGCCTCTCTCCTACGAGCAGTACTTC.

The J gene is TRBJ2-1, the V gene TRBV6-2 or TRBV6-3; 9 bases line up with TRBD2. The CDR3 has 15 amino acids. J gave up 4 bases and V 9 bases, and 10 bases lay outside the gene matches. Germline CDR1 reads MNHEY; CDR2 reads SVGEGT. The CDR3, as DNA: TGTGCCAGTAAAGAAGGACTAGCGACATACAATGAGCAGTTCTTC. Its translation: CASKEGLATYNEQFF.

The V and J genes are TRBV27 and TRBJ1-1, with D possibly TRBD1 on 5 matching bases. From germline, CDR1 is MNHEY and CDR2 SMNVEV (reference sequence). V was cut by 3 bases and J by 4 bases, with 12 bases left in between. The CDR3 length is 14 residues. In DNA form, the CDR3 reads TGTGCCAGCAGTTTCGTGTGGGGGAGCACTGAAGCTTTCTTT. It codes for CASSFVWGSTEAFF.

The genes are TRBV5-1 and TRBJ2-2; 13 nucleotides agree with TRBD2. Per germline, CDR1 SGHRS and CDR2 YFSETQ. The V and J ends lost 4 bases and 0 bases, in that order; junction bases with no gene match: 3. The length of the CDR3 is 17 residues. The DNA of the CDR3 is TGCGCCAGCAGCCCCGGACTAGCGGGAGCGAACACCGGGGAGCTGTTTTTT. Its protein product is CASSPGLAGANTGELFF.

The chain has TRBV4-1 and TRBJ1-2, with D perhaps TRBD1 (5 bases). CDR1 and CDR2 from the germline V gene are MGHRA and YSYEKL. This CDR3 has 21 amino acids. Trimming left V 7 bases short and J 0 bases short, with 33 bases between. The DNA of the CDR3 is TGCGCCAGCACCCCCTCGATGGGGCGCATTGTAGGACCTCAAGCTAACTATGGCTACACCTTC. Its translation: CASTPSMGRIVGPQANYGYTF.

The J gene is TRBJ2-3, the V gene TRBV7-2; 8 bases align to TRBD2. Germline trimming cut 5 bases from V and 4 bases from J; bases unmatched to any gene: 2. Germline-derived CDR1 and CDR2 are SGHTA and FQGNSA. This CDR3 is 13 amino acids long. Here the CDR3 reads CASSEGLADTQYF. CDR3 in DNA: TGTGCCAGCAGCGAGGGACTAGCAGATACGCAGTATTTT.

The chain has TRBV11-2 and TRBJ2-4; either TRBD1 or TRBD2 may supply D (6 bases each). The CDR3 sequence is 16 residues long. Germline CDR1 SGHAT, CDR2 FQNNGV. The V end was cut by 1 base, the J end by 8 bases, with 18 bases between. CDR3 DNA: TGTGCCAGCAGCTTAGTTTTCCCAGGGGAGGTGCACATTCAGTACTTC. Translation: CASSLVFPGEVHIQYF. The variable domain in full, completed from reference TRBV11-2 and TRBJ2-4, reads EAGVAQSPRYKIIEKRQSVAFWCNPISGHATLYWYQQILGQGPKLLIQFQNNGVVDDSQLPKDRFSAERLKGVDSTLKIQPAKLEDSAVYLCASSLVFPGEVHIQYFGAGTRLSVL.

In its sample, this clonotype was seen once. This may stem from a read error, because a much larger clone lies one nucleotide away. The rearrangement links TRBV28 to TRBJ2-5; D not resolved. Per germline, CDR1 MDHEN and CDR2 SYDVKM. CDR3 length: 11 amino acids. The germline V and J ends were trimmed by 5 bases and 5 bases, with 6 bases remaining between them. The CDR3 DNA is TGTGCCAGCAGTGTTTGGGAGACCCAGTACTTC. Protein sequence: CASSVWETQYF.

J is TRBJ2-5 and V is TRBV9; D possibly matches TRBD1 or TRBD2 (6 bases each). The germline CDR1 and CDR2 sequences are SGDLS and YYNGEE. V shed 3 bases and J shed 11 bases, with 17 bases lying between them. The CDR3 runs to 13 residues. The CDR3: CASSGGGLGEQYF. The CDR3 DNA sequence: TGTGCCAGCAGCGGAGGGGGGCTAGGGGAGCAGTACTTC.

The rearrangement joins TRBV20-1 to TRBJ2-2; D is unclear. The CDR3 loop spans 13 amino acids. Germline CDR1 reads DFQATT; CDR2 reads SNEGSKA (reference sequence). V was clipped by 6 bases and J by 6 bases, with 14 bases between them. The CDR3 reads CSAKGISSGELFF. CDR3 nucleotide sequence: TGCAGTGCAAAAGGGATTTCCTCCGGGGAGCTGTTTTTT.

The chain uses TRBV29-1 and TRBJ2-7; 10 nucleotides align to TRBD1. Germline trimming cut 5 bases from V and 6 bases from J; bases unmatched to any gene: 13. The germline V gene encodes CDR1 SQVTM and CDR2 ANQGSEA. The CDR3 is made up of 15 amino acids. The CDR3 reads CSVMNPGQGSFEQYF. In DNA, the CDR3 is TGCAGCGTTATGAACCCGGGACAGGGGAGTTTCGAGCAGTACTTC.

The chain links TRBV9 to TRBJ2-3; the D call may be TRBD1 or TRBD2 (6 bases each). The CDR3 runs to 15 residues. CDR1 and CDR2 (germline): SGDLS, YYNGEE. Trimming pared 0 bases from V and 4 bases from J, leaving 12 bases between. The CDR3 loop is CASSVEGGPPDTQYF. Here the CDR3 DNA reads TGTGCCAGCAGCGTAGAAGGGGGGCCCCCAGATACGCAGTATTTT.

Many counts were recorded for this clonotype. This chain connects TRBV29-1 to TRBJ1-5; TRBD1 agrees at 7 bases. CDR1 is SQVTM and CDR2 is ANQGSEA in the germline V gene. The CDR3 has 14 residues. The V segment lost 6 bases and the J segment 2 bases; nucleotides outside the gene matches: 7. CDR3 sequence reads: CSVAAGGGNQPQHF. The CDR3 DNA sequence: TGCAGCGTCGCCGCAGGGGGTGGCAATCAGCCCCAGCATTTT.

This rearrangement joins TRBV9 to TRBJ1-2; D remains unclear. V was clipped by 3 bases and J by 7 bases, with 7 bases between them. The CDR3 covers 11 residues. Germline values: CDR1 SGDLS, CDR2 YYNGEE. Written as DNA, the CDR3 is TGTGCCAGCAGCGCCCGCACTGGCTACACCTTC. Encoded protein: CASSARTGYTF. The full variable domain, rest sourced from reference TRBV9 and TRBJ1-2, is DSGVTQTPKHLITATGQRVTLRCSPRSGDLSVYWYQQSLDQGLQFLIQYYNGEERAKGNILERFSAQQFPDLHSELNLSSLELGDSALYFCASSARTGYTFGSGTRLTVV.

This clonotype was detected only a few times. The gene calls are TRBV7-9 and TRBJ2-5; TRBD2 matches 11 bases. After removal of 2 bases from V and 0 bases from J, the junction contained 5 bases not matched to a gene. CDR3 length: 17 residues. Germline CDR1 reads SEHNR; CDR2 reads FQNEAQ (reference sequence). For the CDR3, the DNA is TGTGCCAGCAGCTTATGGGGACTAGCGGCCTACCAAGAGACCCAGTACTTC. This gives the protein CASSLWGLAAYQETQYF. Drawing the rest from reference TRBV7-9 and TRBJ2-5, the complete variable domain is DTGVSQNPRHKITKRGQNVTFRCDPISEHNRLYWYRQTLGQGPEFLTYFQNEAQLEKSRLLSDRFSAERPKGSFSTLEIQRTEQGDSAMYLCASSLWGLAAYQETQYFGPGTRLLVL.

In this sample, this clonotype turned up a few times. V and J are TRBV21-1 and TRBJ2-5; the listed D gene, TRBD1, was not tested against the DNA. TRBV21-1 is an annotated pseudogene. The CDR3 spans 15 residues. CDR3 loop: CASRAKDRGQETQYF. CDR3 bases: TGTGCCAGCAGAGCGAAGGACAGGGGTCAAGAGACCCAGTACTTC.

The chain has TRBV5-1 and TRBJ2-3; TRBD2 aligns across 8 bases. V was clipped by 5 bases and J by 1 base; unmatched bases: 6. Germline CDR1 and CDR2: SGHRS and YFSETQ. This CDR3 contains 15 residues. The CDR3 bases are TGCGCCAGCAGGACTAGCGTTGGTGGCACAGATACGCAGTATTTT. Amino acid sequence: CASRTSVGGTDTQYF.